One sample yielded the 19 T cell receptor beta chains listed below, sequenced in a study of shared clonotypes between healthy human individuals. CD45RO-negative, CCR7-positively selected cells formed the naive CD8 fraction, excluding terminally differentiated effector memory CD45RA+ cells. Method: immunoSEQ multiplex PCR; TCRdb's copy keeps in-frame clones and lacks some. The sample carries about 1.9 million clones, around 93% recorded once. The specimen was naive CD8+ T cells from PBMCs. Receptor source: a man aged 18 to 30 in good health. Some clones in this sample may be carry-over from other donors' samples.

The rearrangement uses TRBV9 and TRBJ2-1; 13 positions match TRBD2. Germline lookup yields CDR1 SGDLS and CDR2 YYNGEE. The CDR3 is 15 residues long. Losses at the gene ends were 2 bases for V and 9 bases for J; bases not matched to a gene: 5. The CDR3 DNA reads as TGTGCCAGCAGCGTCCCGACTAGCGGGAGGAGTGAGCAGTTCTTC. This gives the protein CASSVPTSGRSEQFF.

The V and J genes are TRBV14 and TRBJ2-7; 9 bases are shared with TRBD2. The CDR3 contains 14 residues. Germline V gives CDR1 SGHDN, CDR2 FVKESK. After removal of 1 base from V and 6 bases from J, the junction contained 4 bases not matched to a gene. CDR3 coding DNA: TGTGCCAGCAGCCAAGTAAATAGCGGGGGCGAGCAGTACTTC. Amino acid sequence: CASSQVNSGGEQYF.

On this clone: Other DNA variants within this sample encode the same CDR3. The rearrangement uses TRBV18 and TRBJ2-7; a possible D gene is TRBD1 (6 bases). The CDR3 has 14 amino acids. V was trimmed by 3 bases and J by 2 bases, leaving 11 bases between them. Germline CDR1 is KGHSH and CDR2 is LQKENI. The CDR3 protein is CASSPLDRPYEQYF. The DNA for the CDR3 is TGTGCCAGCTCACCGCTCGACAGGCCCTACGAGCAGTACTTC.

The chain has TRBV15 and TRBJ2-7, with TRBD1 matching 9 bases. The junction had 3 bases not matched to a gene; V was cut back by 3 bases and J by 3 bases. The germline V gene has CDR1 LNHNV and CDR2 YYDKDF (reference sequence). This CDR3 comprises 14 residues. CDR3 loop: CATSSLGQGYEQYF. CDR3 bases: TGTGCCACCAGCAGTCTGGGACAGGGCTACGAGCAGTACTTC.

The rearrangement joins TRBV28 to TRBJ2-3, with unresolved D. Germline V gives CDR1 MDHEN, CDR2 SYDVKM. Trimming took 4 bases from V and 6 from J, leaving 8 bases between them. The CDR3 contains 12 residues. The CDR3 DNA follows: TGTGCCAGCAGTTCGGAGTGGGATACGCAGTATTTT. This encodes CASSSEWDTQYF.

This chain links TRBV7-2 with TRBJ2-7, with TRBD2 identical over 7 bases. The CDR3 contains 16 residues. The J segment lost 0 bases and the V segment lost 3 bases, leaving 8 bases of the junction unmatched. Germline values: CDR1 SGHTA, CDR2 FQGNSA. This CDR3 reads CASSFSAGESSYEQYF. CDR3 nucleotide sequence: TGTGCCAGCAGCTTTTCCGCGGGGGAAAGCTCCTACGAGCAGTACTTC.

The rearrangement links TRBV19 to TRBJ1-5; D uncertain. V gave up 5 bases and J gave up 4 bases, with 12 bases separating them. The length of the CDR3 is 14 residues. Germline V gives CDR1 LNHDA, CDR2 SQIVND (reference sequence). The CDR3 here is CASSSPQANQPQHF. CDR3 nucleotides: TGTGCCAGTAGTTCACCGCAGGCAAATCAGCCCCAGCATTTT. Variable domain in full (rest from reference TRBV19 and TRBJ1-5): DGGITQSPKYLFRKEGQNVTLSCEQNLNHDAMYWYRQDPGQGLRLIYYSQIVNDFQKGDIAEGYSVSREKKESFPLTVTSAQKNPTAFYLCASSSPQANQPQHFGDGTRLSIL.

The chain couples TRBV28 to TRBJ2-1; the D gene could be TRBD1 or TRBD2 (5 bases each). The CDR3 covers 16 residues. The germline CDR1 and CDR2 sequences are MDHEN and SYDVKM. Trimming left V 2 bases short and J 9 bases short, with 20 bases between. CDR3 sequence: CASSLGAAVEWGEQFF. CDR3 in DNA: TGTGCCAGCAGTTTAGGGGCAGCGGTTGAATGGGGTGAGCAGTTCTTC.

The chain joins TRBV27 to TRBJ2-3; 12 nucleotides line up with TRBD2. Trimming cost V 5 bases and J 5 bases; bases outside gene matches: 17. The CDR3 covers 19 residues. Germline V gene sequence: CDR1 MNHEY, CDR2 SMNVEV (reference sequence). CDR3 sequence reads: CASSADALSLAGGLDTQYF. CDR3 sequence (DNA): TGTGCCAGCAGTGCCGATGCCCTCTCTCTAGCGGGAGGGCTAGATACGCAGTATTTT.

This rearrangement joins TRBV9 to TRBJ2-1; 8 bases align to TRBD1. The V segment lost 2 bases and the J segment 12 bases; nucleotides outside the gene matches: 4. Germline CDR1 SGDLS, CDR2 YYNGEE. The CDR3 length is 12 residues. CDR3 residues: CASSVPGTGQFF. The CDR3 bases are TGTGCCAGCAGCGTCCCCGGGACAGGGCAGTTCTTC.

The genes are TRBV27 and TRBJ2-1; TRBD2 aligns across 8 bases. Per the germline V gene, CDR1 is MNHEY and CDR2 is SMNVEV (reference sequence). With V trimmed by 5 bases and J by 9 bases, 18 bases remained unmatched. There are 17 residues in the CDR3. CDR3: CASSPYSGEPTWGEQFF. The CDR3 DNA sequence: TGTGCCAGCAGTCCCTATAGCGGGGAACCGACTTGGGGTGAGCAGTTCTTC.

V gene TRBV7-6 combines with J gene TRBJ2-1; 7 bases are a match to TRBD2. Looked up from germline, CDR1 is SGHVS and CDR2 is FNYEAQ. This CDR3 has 16 amino acids. V was clipped by 5 bases and J by 6 bases; unmatched bases: 13. The CDR3 protein is CASSPPRGGPGNEQFF. The CDR3 DNA is TGTGCCAGCAGCCCCCCTAGGGGAGGGCCCGGCAATGAGCAGTTCTTC.

V and J are TRBV4-1 and TRBJ2-1, with no clear D. CDR3 length equals 15 residues. In germline, CDR1 is MGHRA, CDR2 YSYEKL. V was trimmed by 4 bases and J by 9 bases, leaving 19 bases between them. The DNA for the CDR3 is TGCGCCAGCAGCCGTTCCCCGGGTCTCAAGGGTGAGCAGTTCTTC. Translation gives CASSRSPGLKGEQFF.

In DNA form, the CDR3 reads TGTGCCAGCAGCCGACCCGGGACAGGGGGGGACGAGCAGTACTTC. Protein: CASSRPGTGGDEQYF. The chain joins TRBV4-2 to TRBJ2-7; TRBD1 matches 11 bases. The CDR3 is 15 residues long. The trim removed 4 bases at V and 5 bases at J, leaving 7 bases unmatched. CDR1 is LGHNA and CDR2 is YNFKEQ in the germline V gene.

V is TRBV5-6 and J is TRBJ2-3; possibly TRBD2 for D (5 bases). Germline lookup yields CDR1 SGHDT and CDR2 YYEEEE. Between the trimmed V and J ends, which lost 4 bases and 2 bases, there was a span of 11 bases. The CDR3 totals 14 residues. CDR3 protein: CASSTRTYTDTQYF. The DNA of the CDR3 is TGTGCCAGCAGCACCCGGACTTACACAGATACGCAGTATTTT.

The chain carries TRBV4-1 and TRBJ1-6; D call uncertain. Deletions cut 0 bases from V and 10 bases from J, with 16 bases between. There are 16 residues in the CDR3. The germline CDR1 and CDR2 sequences are MGHRA and YSYEKL. The CDR3 nucleotides are TGCGCCAGCAGCCAAGATCGCGAGGGTCTAGGGTCACCCCTCCACTTT. It translates to CASSQDREGLGSPLHF.

The chain couples TRBV4-3 to TRBJ1-1; D ambiguous. V was cut by 0 bases and J by 6 bases, with 14 bases left in between. Germline-derived CDR1 and CDR2 are LGHNA and YSLEER. This CDR3 has 15 residues. The CDR3 region is CASSQDSELNPEAFF. DNA of the CDR3: TGCGCCAGCAGCCAAGATTCGGAGCTAAACCCTGAAGCTTTCTTT.

The V call is TRBV19, the J call TRBJ2-1, with 10 positions matching TRBD1. This CDR3 region has 14 residues. Germline lookup yields CDR1 LNHDA and CDR2 SQIVND (reference sequence). J was trimmed by 6 bases and V by 5 bases; bases with no gene match: 4. CDR3 amino acids: CASSRTGGGNEQFF. DNA of the CDR3: TGTGCCAGTAGTCGGACAGGGGGAGGCAATGAGCAGTTCTTC.

As concerns this clone: The same CDR3 also results from other DNA sequences found in this sample. The V and J genes are TRBV5-4 and TRBJ2-7; D may be TRBD1 (5 bases). Trimming took 4 bases from V and 1 from J, leaving 9 bases between them. This CDR3 contains 13 residues. Germline values: CDR1 SGHNT, CDR2 YYREEE (reference sequence). The CDR3 sequence: CASSLGQSYEQYF. The CDR3 DNA sequence: TGTGCCAGCAGCCTCGGACAATCCTACGAGCAGTACTTC.